Listed below are T cell receptor beta chains from one sample, sequenced in a study of control samples from healthy donors and cancer patients. Sequencing was performed with immunoSEQ multiplex PCR; in TCRdb, only in-frame clones are kept and a portion is missing. The data hold more than 95,000 clones, with around nine tenths observed a single time. The sequenced sample was PBMCs. These receptors all stem from a man aged 55 to 70 with lung cancer. CDR3s include the opening cysteine and the closing phenylalanine or tryptophan. Each record gives: D gene, J gene, clone size, V gene, CDR3 protein, CDR3 DNA. The D gene is left open where the match is weak. The size of a clone is reported for some rows only, either as once, few or many, or as a class for expanded clones.

>.|TRBJ2-2|.|TRBV5-1
CASSLVDTGELFF
TGCGCCAGCAGCTTGGTAGACACCGGGGAGCTGTTTTTT
>.|TRBJ1-2|.|TRBV12-5
CASDLTTASAYYGYTF
TGTGCTAGTGACTTAACTACAGCCTCTGCATACTATGGCTACACCTTC
>.|TRBJ1-1|.|TRBV19
CASSIEGRHTEAFF
TGTGCCAGTAGTATAGAAGGGCGGCACACTGAAGCTTTCTTT
>.|TRBJ2-1|.|TRBV10-3
CAISESLLTASSYNEQFF
TGTGCCATCAGTGAGTCGTTATTGACAGCCAGCTCCTACAATGAGCAGTTCTTC
>.|TRBJ2-1|.|TRBV11-2
CASSLWGPYNEQFF
TGTGCCAGCAGCCTCTGGGGACCATACAATGAGCAGTTCTTC
>TRBD1|TRBJ1-2|once|TRBV5-6
CASSLTGGASNYGYTF
TGTGCCAGCAGCTTAACAGGGGGCGCTTCTAACTATGGCTACACCTTC
>.|TRBJ2-2|.|TRBV6-5
CASSLRDPNTGELFF
TGTGCCAGCAGTCTCAGGGATCCGAACACCGGGGAGCTGTTTTTT
>.|TRBJ1-1|.|TRBV20-1
CSASGGLEAFF
TGCAGTGCTAGTGGGGGACTTGAAGCTTTCTTT
>.|TRBJ1-5|.|TRBV5-6
CASSSRFVVPQHF
TGTGCCAGCAGCTCCCGGTTTGTTGTGCCCCAGCATTTT
>.|TRBJ1-4|.|TRBV5-4
CASSFSTGANEKLFF
TGTGCCAGCAGCTTCTCGACAGGCGCTAATGAAAAACTGTTTTTT
>.|TRBJ2-7|.|TRBV3-1/TRBV3-2
CASSQPPYEQYF
TGTGCCAGCAGCCAACCCCCCTACGAGCAGTACTTC
>TRBD1|TRBJ1-2|.|TRBV6-4
CASSPQGSGGYTF
TGTGCCAGCAGCCCACAGGGGAGCGGTGGCTACACCTTC
>.|TRBJ2-7|.|TRBV19
CASSTPGGLNRAVYEQYF
TGTGCCAGTAGTACCCCGGGGGGCCTTAACCGAGCCGTCTACGAGCAGTACTTC
>TRBD2|TRBJ2-1|.|TRBV2
CASSLTSGGYEQFF
TGTGCCAGCAGTCTGACTAGCGGGGGCTATGAGCAGTTCTTC
>.|TRBJ2-7|.|TRBV6-1
CASSERRSTYEQYF
TGTGCCAGCAGTGAAAGGAGGTCAACCTACGAGCAGTACTTC
>.|TRBJ2-1|.|TRBV18
CASSPGMYNEQFF
TGTGCCAGCTCACCAGGGATGTACAATGAGCAGTTCTTC
>.|TRBJ2-1|.|TRBV18
CASSPPTGGQFF
TGTGCCAGCTCACCCCCGACTGGGGGGCAGTTCTTC
>.|TRBJ2-5|once|TRBV7-3
CASSLHYQETQYF
TGTGCCAGCAGCTTACACTACCAAGAGACCCAGTACTTC
>.|TRBJ2-3|.|TRBV18
CASSPPLGTSADTQYF
TGTGCCAGCTCACCACCTCTGGGAACTTCCGCAGATACGCAGTATTTT
>.|TRBJ2-3|.|TRBV14
CASSQDIRAGSTDTQYF
TGTGCCAGCAGCCAAGACATAAGGGCAGGAAGCACAGATACGCAGTATTTT
>.|TRBJ1-1|once|TRBV12-3/TRBV12-4
CASSLDANTEAFF
TGTGCCAGCAGTTTAGACGCGAACACTGAAGCTTTCTTT
>.|TRBJ2-7|.|TRBV3-1/TRBV3-2
CASSQERLSSYEQYF
TGTGCCAGCAGCCAAGAGAGACTTAGCTCCTACGAGCAGTACTTC
>.|TRBJ1-5|.|TRBV7-9
CASSLPARPQHF
TGTGCCAGCAGCTTACCGGCCAGGCCCCAGCATTTT
>.|TRBJ1-1|.|TRBV13
CASSFWGNTEAFF
TGTGCCAGCAGCTTCTGGGGGAACACTGAAGCTTTCTTT
>.|TRBJ2-7|.|TRBV6-1
CASSERPITLYEQYF
TGTGCCAGCAGTGAAAGACCGATCACCCTCTACGAGCAGTACTTC
>TRBD1|TRBJ1-5|.|TRBV2
CASTASTGGSNQPQHF
TGTGCCAGCACCGCTTCTACAGGGGGCAGCAATCAGCCCCAGCATTTT
>.|TRBJ2-1|.|TRBV29-1
CSGRPGYNEQFF
TGCAGCGGCCGACCGGGCTACAATGAGCAGTTCTTC
>TRBD1|TRBJ2-4|few|TRBV2
CASRGTGGSSKNIQYF
TGTGCCAGCAGAGGGACAGGGGGGTCTTCCAAAAACATTCAGTACTTC
>TRBD1|TRBJ2-1|.|TRBV19
CASSIPGTGGNEQFF
TGTGCCAGTAGTATACCGGGGACAGGGGGAAATGAGCAGTTCTTC
>TRBD1|TRBJ1-4|.|TRBV7-9
CASSLVGTGPNEKLFF
TGTGCCAGCAGCTTAGTGGGGACAGGGCCTAATGAAAAACTGTTTTTT
>.|TRBJ2-5|.|TRBV6-2/TRBV6-3
CASSYWQETQYF
TGTGCCAGCAGTTACTGGCAAGAGACCCAGTACTTC
>TRBD1|TRBJ1-1|.|TRBV2
CASTVTGGLNTEAFF
TGTGCCAGCACAGTGACAGGGGGCCTAAACACTGAAGCTTTCTTT
>TRBD1|TRBJ2-5|.|TRBV2
CASSLQGAVETQYF
TGTGCCAGCAGTCTCCAGGGGGCAGTTGAGACCCAGTACTTC
>.|TRBJ1-1|.|TRBV10-1
CASSETGRTEAFF
TGCGCCAGCAGTGAAACAGGGCGCACTGAAGCTTTCTTT
>.|TRBJ2-2|.|TRBV5-1
CASSLVWQAYTGELFF
TGCGCCAGCAGCTTGGTTTGGCAGGCCTACACCGGGGAGCTGTTTTTT
>.|TRBJ2-3|.|TRBV5-1
CASSLGQLTDTQYF
TGCGCCAGCAGCTTGGGACAGTTAACAGATACGCAGTATTTT
>.|TRBJ1-5|.|TRBV12-5
CASGLMKDGTSLSNQPQHF
TGTGCTAGTGGTTTGATGAAGGACGGGACAAGCCTAAGCAATCAGCCCCAGCATTTT
>.|TRBJ1-4|.|TRBV5-5
CASRTTQERKEKLFF
TGTGCCAGCAGGACAACACAGGAGCGGAAGGAAAAACTGTTTTTT
>.|TRBJ2-3|.|TRBV7-2
CASSANTDTQYF
TGTGCCAGCAGCGCAAACACAGATACGCAGTATTTT
>.|TRBJ1-1|few|TRBV5-4
CASSLDTKMNTEAFF
TGTGCCAGCAGCTTGGATACCAAGATGAACACTGAAGCTTTCTTT
>.|TRBJ1-3|.|TRBV30
CAWSVRQIGNTIYF
TGTGCCTGGAGTGTACGACAGATCGGAAACACCATATATTTT
>.|TRBJ1-4|.|TRBV4-1
CASSGGRSNIDNEKLFF
TGCGCCAGCAGTGGGGGCCGCTCGAACATAGATAATGAAAAACTGTTTTTT
>.|TRBJ2-2|.|TRBV9
CASSVAGNANTGELFF
TGTGCCAGCAGCGTAGCCGGGAACGCGAACACCGGGGAGCTGTTTTTT
>TRBD2|TRBJ2-2|.|TRBV10-2
CASSRGGKTGELFF
TGCGCCAGCAGTCGGGGGGGCAAAACCGGGGAGCTGTTTTTT
>.|TRBJ1-4|.|TRBV18
CASSRELGTPRGEKLFF
TGTGCCAGCTCACGTGAACTGGGGACTCCGAGAGGTGAAAAACTGTTTTTT
>.|TRBJ1-6|.|TRBV27
CATGQILNSPLHF
TGTGCCACCGGACAGATACTTAATTCACCCCTCCACTTT
>.|TRBJ2-3|.|TRBV30
CAWGQGSVADTQYF
TGTGCCTGGGGTCAAGGGTCCGTCGCAGATACGCAGTATTTT
>TRBD1|TRBJ1-1|.|TRBV6-1
CASSDKHRGLTDTEAFF
TGTGCCAGCAGTGACAAGCACAGGGGGCTTACGGACACTGAAGCTTTCTTT
>.|TRBJ2-2|.|TRBV7-3
CASSTFPRDDDPGELFF
TGTGCCAGCAGCACATTCCCCCGGGACGACGATCCCGGGGAGCTGTTTTTT
>.|TRBJ2-5|.|TRBV5-4
CASSLGLFQETQYF
TGTGCCAGCAGCTTAGGACTATTCCAAGAGACCCAGTACTTC
>.|TRBJ1-2|.|TRBV3-1/TRBV3-2
CASSQTDNYGYTF
TGTGCCAGCAGCCAGACAGATAACTATGGCTACACCTTC
>TRBD2|TRBJ2-2|.|TRBV7-3
CASSSLREGAGELFF
TGTGCCAGCAGCTCCCTGCGGGAGGGGGCCGGGGAGCTGTTTTTT
>.|TRBJ1-3|.|TRBV11-3
CASSFNNGNTIYF
TGTGCCAGCAGCTTTAATAACGGAAACACCATATATTTT
>.|TRBJ1-1|.|TRBV4-2
CASSQDAGRTEAFF
TGTGCCAGCAGCCAAGATGCAGGCCGGACTGAAGCTTTCTTT